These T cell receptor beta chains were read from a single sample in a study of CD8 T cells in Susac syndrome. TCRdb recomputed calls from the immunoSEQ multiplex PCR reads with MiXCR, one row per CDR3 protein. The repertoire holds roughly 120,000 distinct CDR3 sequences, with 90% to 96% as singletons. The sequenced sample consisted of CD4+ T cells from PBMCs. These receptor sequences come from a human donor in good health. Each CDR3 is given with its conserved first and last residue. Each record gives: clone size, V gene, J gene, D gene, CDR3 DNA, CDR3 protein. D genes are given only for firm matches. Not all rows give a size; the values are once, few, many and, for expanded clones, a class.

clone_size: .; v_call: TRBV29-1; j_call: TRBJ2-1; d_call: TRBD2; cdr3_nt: TGCAGCGTTGTTGGCGGGGGGCAGTCCTACAATGAGCAGTTCTTC; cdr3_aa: CSVVGGGQSYNEQFF
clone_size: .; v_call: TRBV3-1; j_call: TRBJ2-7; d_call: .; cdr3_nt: TGTGCCAGCAGCCAAGAGGGCTACAGGTACTTC; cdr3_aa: CASSQEGYRYF
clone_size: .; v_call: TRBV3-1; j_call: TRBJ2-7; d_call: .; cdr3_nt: TGTGCCAGCAGACAAGCCCAACCCGGGACACCTAACTACGAGCAGTACTTC; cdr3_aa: CASRQAQPGTPNYEQYF
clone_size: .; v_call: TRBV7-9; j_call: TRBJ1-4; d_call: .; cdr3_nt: TGTGCCAGCAGCCTCGCCGGGCCAACTAATGAAAAACTGTTTTTT; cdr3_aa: CASSLAGPTNEKLFF
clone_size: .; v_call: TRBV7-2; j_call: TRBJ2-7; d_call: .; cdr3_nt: TGTGCCAGCAGCAGGTCCGGGATCCTCGCTAGCGAGCAGTACTTC; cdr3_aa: CASSRSGILASEQYF
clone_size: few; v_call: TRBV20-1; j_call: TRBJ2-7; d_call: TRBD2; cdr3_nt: TGCAGTGCTCCCCCGGGAGGTACTGTCGAGCAGTACTTC; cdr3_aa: CSAPPGGTVEQYF
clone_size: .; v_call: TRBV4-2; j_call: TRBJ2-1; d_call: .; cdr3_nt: TGTGCCAGCAGCCAAGATCTAGCTGGGCGTTATGAGCAGTTCTTC; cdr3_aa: CASSQDLAGRYEQFF
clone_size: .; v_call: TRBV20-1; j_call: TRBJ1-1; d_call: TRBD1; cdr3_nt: TGCAGTGCTCCACCTAGGGGGACAGGGGCCACTGAAGCTTTCTTT; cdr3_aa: CSAPPRGTGATEAFF
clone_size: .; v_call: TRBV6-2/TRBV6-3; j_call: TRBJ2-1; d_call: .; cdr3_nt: TGTGCCAGCAGCCAAACTAGCACTGAGCAGTTCTTC; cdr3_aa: CASSQTSTEQFF
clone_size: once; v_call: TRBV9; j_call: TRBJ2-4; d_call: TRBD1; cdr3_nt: TGTGCCAGCAGCAAGACAGGGAAAAACATTCAGTACTTC; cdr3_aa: CASSKTGKNIQYF
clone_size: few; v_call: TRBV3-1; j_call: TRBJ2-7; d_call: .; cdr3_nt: TGTGCCAGCAGCCAAGATTTCTCTACCTACGAGCAGTACTTC; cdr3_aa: CASSQDFSTYEQYF
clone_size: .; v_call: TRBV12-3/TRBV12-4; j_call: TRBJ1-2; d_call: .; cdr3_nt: TGTGCCAGCAGTAGGGACCCGTATGGCTACACCTTC; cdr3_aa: CASSRDPYGYTF
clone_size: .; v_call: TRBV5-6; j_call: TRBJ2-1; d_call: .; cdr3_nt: TGTGCCAGCAGCTTGAGAGCTAGCGAGTACAATGAGCAGTTCTTC; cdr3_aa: CASSLRASEYNEQFF
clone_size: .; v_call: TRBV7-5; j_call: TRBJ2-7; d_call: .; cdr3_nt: .; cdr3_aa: CISVPEALVLAGRYEQYF
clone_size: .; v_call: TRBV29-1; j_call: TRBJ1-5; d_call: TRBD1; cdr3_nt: TGCAGCGTTGAGACAGGGAGTAATCAGCCCCAGCATTTT; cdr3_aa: CSVETGSNQPQHF
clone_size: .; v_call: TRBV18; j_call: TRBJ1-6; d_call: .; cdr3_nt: TGTGCCAGCTCACAAATGGATTCACCCCTCCACTTT; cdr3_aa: CASSQMDSPLHF